The 21 T cell receptor beta chains given below trace back to one sample, sequenced in a study of shared clonotypes between healthy human individuals. The repertoire was sequenced with immunoSEQ multiplex PCR; TCRdb's copy has only in-frame clones and lacks some. The profile shows over a million clones, about 76% of them singletons. The specimen sequenced was memory CD4+ T cells sorted from blood. Subset in this sample: CD45RA-negative fraction. The origin of the receptors is a man aged 18 to 35 in good health.

This clone occurred a few times. This chain joins TRBV6-1 and TRBJ1-5; TRBD1 aligns across 7 bases. The V and J ends lost 0 bases and 1 base, in that order; junction bases with no gene match: 9. Germline CDR1 and CDR2: MNHNS and SASEGT. CDR3 length: 18 amino acids. The CDR3: CASSEAGRGGESNQPQHF. CDR3 bases: TGTGCCAGCAGTGAAGCCGGTCGAGGGGGCGAGAGCAATCAGCCCCAGCATTTT.

The rearrangement links TRBV6-1 to TRBJ2-5; TRBD2 matches at 11 bases. The trim removed 5 bases at V and 11 bases at J, leaving 10 bases unmatched. From germline, CDR1 is MNHNS and CDR2 SASEGT. The CDR3 is made up of 14 amino acids. In DNA form, the CDR3 reads TGTGCCAGCAGTTTTTTAGCGGGGGGGAACACTCAGTACTTC. This codes for CASSFLAGGNTQYF.

The chain couples TRBV5-1 to TRBJ2-3; TRBD2 matches at 10 bases. V was pared by 0 bases and J by 3 bases, with 7 bases of the junction left unmatched. The V gene's germline CDR1 is SGHRS and CDR2 YFSETQ. This CDR3 region has 17 residues. The CDR3 nucleotides read TGCGCCAGCAGCTTGGTGGCTAGCGGGAGAGGAACAGATACGCAGTATTTT. Its translation: CASSLVASGRGTDTQYF.

The chain recombines TRBV5-6 with TRBJ2-1; D not certain. This CDR3 region has 12 residues. Germline lookup yields CDR1 SGHDT and CDR2 YYEEEE. V dropped 1 base and J dropped 10 bases, with 9 bases sitting between them. CDR3: CASSLWAREQFF. CDR3 DNA: TGTGCCAGCAGCTTGTGGGCACGCGAGCAGTTCTTC.

The chain is built from TRBV30 and TRBJ1-1; 9 nucleotides agree with TRBD1. Germline trimming cut 3 bases from V and 5 bases from J; bases unmatched to any gene: 4. The CDR3 has 13 amino acids. Germline CDR1 GTSNPN, CDR2 SVGIG (reference sequence). As DNA, the CDR3 is TGTGCCTGGAGACAGGGGGCCCGGACTGAAGCTTTCTTT. Its translation is CAWRQGARTEAFF.

This clone was picked up a small number of times. The V and J genes are TRBV15 and TRBJ1-4; tentative D call: TRBD1 (6 bases). V dropped 1 base and J dropped 8 bases, with 11 bases sitting between them. CDR1 LNHNV and CDR2 YYDKDF come from the germline V gene (reference sequence). The CDR3 extends over 14 amino acids. The CDR3 DNA is TGTGCCACCAGCAGAGGTGGAGGGGGAGAAAAACTGTTTTTT. This sequence encodes CATSRGGGGEKLFF.

This clone was counted a single time. Other DNA sequences in the same sample also yield this CDR3. The chain recombines TRBV9 with TRBJ1-3; 8 nucleotides agree with TRBD1. CDR3 length: 15 amino acids. V gave up 2 bases and J gave up 4 bases; unmatched junction bases: 5. CDR1 and CDR2 from the germline V gene are SGDLS and YYNGEE. For the CDR3, the DNA is TGTGCCAGCAGCGTCGGACAGGGTACGGGAAACACCATATATTTT. Amino acid sequence: CASSVGQGTGNTIYF. Drawing the rest from reference TRBV9 and TRBJ1-3, the complete variable domain is DSGVTQTPKHLITATGQRVTLRCSPRSGDLSVYWYQQSLDQGLQFLIQYYNGEERAKGNILERFSAQQFPDLHSELNLSSLELGDSALYFCASSVGQGTGNTIYFGEGSWLTVV.

This chain connects TRBV7-2 to TRBJ1-2, with no clear D. The V end lost 3 bases, the J end lost 2 bases, and 7 bases lay between the germline ends. CDR1 is SGHTA and CDR2 is FQGNSA in the germline V gene. CDR3 size: 13 residues. This CDR3 reads CASSFAQNYGYTF. The DNA of the CDR3 is TGTGCCAGCAGCTTCGCTCAGAACTATGGCTACACCTTC.

The CDR3 region has the DNA TGTGCCAGAAGCTCGGGACAGGGGGTGAGCTATGGCTACACCTTC. Protein: CARSSGQGVSYGYTF. This sequence joins TRBV5-3 and TRBJ1-2; 11 bases are shared with TRBD1. TRBV5-3 is reported as an ORF; its role is uncertain. After removal of 3 bases from V and 4 bases from J, the junction contained 5 bases not matched to a gene. The CDR3 contains 15 residues.

On this clone itself: It may be a read error: a sequence one base away is much more abundant. This CDR3 reads CASRPGLGVETQYF. In DNA form, the CDR3 reads TGTGCCAGCAGGCCAGGTTTGGGGGTTGAGACCCAGTACTTC. The rearrangement joins TRBV11-2 to TRBJ2-5; TRBD1 or TRBD2 may be the D gene (5 bases each). This CDR3 region has 14 residues. Germline CDR1 reads SGHAT; CDR2 reads FQNNGV. Trimming removed 6 bases at V and 5 bases at J, with 16 bases between.

The chain uses TRBV5-8 and TRBJ2-2; TRBD1 or TRBD2 may be the D gene (6 bases each). V was clipped by 4 bases and J by 5 bases, with 21 bases between them. Germline assignment: CDR1 SGHTS and CDR2 YDEGEE. CDR3 length equals 17 residues. As DNA, the CDR3 is TGTGCCAGCAGCCCCGGTTGGGGCGGGACAAAAACCGGGGAGCTGTTTTTT. It codes for CASSPGWGGTKTGELFF.

The table lists this clone with a few counts. The gene calls are TRBV7-9 and TRBJ2-3; D gene ambiguous. Trimming took 4 bases from V and 6 from J, leaving 11 bases between them. The germline V gene encodes CDR1 SEHNR and CDR2 FQNEAQ (reference sequence). The CDR3 runs 13 residues. The CDR3 is CASSWAKVDTQYF. CDR3 nucleotides: TGTGCCAGCAGCTGGGCGAAGGTGGATACGCAGTATTTT.

This clone was counted once. The chain uses TRBV19 and TRBJ1-1; 7 bases are a match to TRBD1. This CDR3 comprises 11 residues. The V segment lost 6 bases and the J segment 11 bases; nucleotides outside the gene matches: 6. Germline CDR1 reads LNHDA; CDR2 reads SQIVND (reference sequence). CDR3 amino acids: CASRTGARAFF. CDR3 bases: TGTGCCAGTAGAACAGGGGCGAGGGCTTTCTTT.

This clone was picked up a small number of times. The chain has TRBV28 and TRBJ2-7; tentative D call: TRBD1 (6 bases). Germline V CDR1 and CDR2: MDHEN, SYDVKM. V lost 6 bases and J lost 3, with 21 bases in between. The CDR3 loop spans 16 amino acids. CDR3 bases: TGTGCCAGCAGCCCTCCCCAGGGGAACTTGGGCTACGAGCAGTACTTC. As protein: CASSPPQGNLGYEQYF.

The gene calls are TRBV5-5 and TRBJ2-3; D is perhaps TRBD2 (5 bases). CDR1 is SGHKS and CDR2 is YYEKEE in the germline V gene (reference sequence). The V end lost 0 bases, the J end lost 0 bases, and 5 bases lay between the germline ends. There are 14 residues in the CDR3. This CDR3 is CASSLGGSTDTQYF. DNA for the CDR3: TGTGCCAGCAGCTTGGGCGGGAGCACAGATACGCAGTATTTT.

The genes are TRBV11-2 and TRBJ2-1; D gene uncertain. V shed 2 bases and J shed 8 bases, with 4 bases lying between them. CDR3 length equals 11 residues. Germline V gene data show CDR1 as SGHAT and CDR2 as FQNNGV. CDR3 sequence: CASSLLYEQFF. The CDR3 DNA reads as TGTGCCAGCAGCTTACTATATGAGCAGTTCTTC. The full variable domain, completed using reference TRBV11-2 and TRBJ2-1, is EAGVAQSPRYKIIEKRQSVAFWCNPISGHATLYWYQQILGQGPKLLIQFQNNGVVDDSQLPKDRFSAERLKGVDSTLKIQPAKLEDSAVYLCASSLLYEQFFGPGTRLTVL.

Remarks on this clone: One junction end does not reproduce the germline sequence, and a read error may be involved. The sample contains more than one DNA sequence encoding this CDR3. This sequence joins TRBV5-1 and TRBJ2-7, with a weak D call TRBD1 (6 bases). The CDR3 contains 13 residues. Germline lookup yields CDR1 SGHRS and CDR2 YFSETQ. This CDR3 reads CASSLDRAYEQYF. In DNA, the CDR3 is TGCGCCAGCAGTTTGGACAGAGCCTACGAGCAGTACTTC.

The V and J genes are TRBV28 and TRBJ2-7; 7 nucleotides agree with TRBD1. The ends lost 6 bases at V and 2 bases at J; junction bases unmatched: 7. The CDR3 totals 14 residues. Germline CDR1 MDHEN, CDR2 SYDVKM. CDR3 sequence: CASSLTGYPYEQYF. CDR3 nucleotides: TGTGCCAGCAGCCTGACAGGGTACCCCTACGAGCAGTACTTC.

This clone was seen a few times. This sequence joins TRBV28 and TRBJ1-5; weak D call: TRBD1 (5 bases). The CDR3 runs 17 residues. Germline V gene data show CDR1 as MDHEN and CDR2 as SYDVKM. Deletions cut 2 bases from V and 2 bases from J, with 16 bases between. This chain's CDR3 is CASSLGFGKGGNQPQHF. CDR3 nucleotide sequence: TGTGCCAGCAGTTTAGGGTTCGGGAAAGGGGGCAATCAGCCCCAGCATTTT.

V usage is TRBV2 and J usage is TRBJ2-1; D gene uncertain. V shed 5 bases and J shed 10 bases, with 12 bases lying between them. This CDR3 comprises 12 residues. CDR1 SNHLY and CDR2 FYNNEI come from the germline V gene. CDR3 in amino acids: CASSFVPREQFF. CDR3 sequence (DNA): TGTGCCAGCAGTTTTGTCCCTCGCGAGCAGTTCTTC.

On this clone itself: Other nucleotide sequences in the sample specify the same CDR3. The chain carries TRBV11-2 and TRBJ2-1, with unresolved D. CDR3 length: 13 amino acids. The germline V gene encodes CDR1 SGHAT and CDR2 FQNNGV. The V end lost 0 bases, the J end lost 5 bases, and 5 bases lay between the germline ends. CDR3 coding DNA: TGTGCCAGCAGCTTAGACTTCAACAATGAGCAGTTCTTC. This codes for CASSLDFNNEQFF.